The rows below give T cell receptor beta chains drawn from one sample of a study of cytomegalovirus exposure and HLA in healthy donors. The data were produced by immunoSEQ multiplex PCR, yet TCRdb's version contains in-frame clones alone and is incomplete. The sample shows 150,000 to 200,000 clones, 12% of them seen only once. Sample: PBMCs. The origin of the receptors is a man between 45 and 60 years old in good health and CMV-seropositive. Each CDR3 is given with its conserved first and last residue.

v_gene	len	CDR3aa
TRBV30	14	CAWRLVQGRNTIYF
TRBV7-9	14	CASSPQATNTEAFF
TRBV6-5	15	CASSSRLAGGDTQYF
TRBV18	17	CASSRPSGGAGTDTQYF
TRBV11-3	13	CASSTSMGQEAFF
TRBV9	19	CASSVEGRGGPRSYNEQFF
TRBV19	15	CASSPGGMANEKLFF
TRBV30	11	CAWSLTYGYTF
TRBV7-6	16	CASSLGGVAGAGELFF
TRBV2	14	CASSPEGTYQPQHF
TRBV27	15	CASSSKRGGGETQYF
TRBV5-8	17	CASNRNIGGPGNTEAFF
TRBV15	17	CATSRAPGTAFQETQYF
TRBV10-3	13	CAISTRENQPQHF
TRBV28	12	CASSLTGEGYTF
TRBV6-5	14	CASRDYSGSETQYF
TRBV4-1	13	CASSRGTNYEQYF
TRBV30	14	CAWSVLLGGTEAFF
TRBV7-9	10	CASSLETQYF
TRBV6-5	13	CASSGDSQETQYF
TRBV10-3	14	CAISESHMNTEAFF
TRBV27	14	CASRPLPGQHIQYF
TRBV5-1	13	CASSLGENYGYAF